One T cell receptor beta chain is described in this entry. This specimen comes from a study of blood T cell repertoires in COVID-19. TCRdb keeps only in-frame clones here, not all; method: immunoSEQ multiplex PCR. The sample records about 410,000 clones, about nine tenths being singletons. Germline V gene data show CDR1 as MNHEY and CDR2 as SVGAGI. This CDR3 region has 15 residues. V was clipped by 5 bases and J by 10 bases; unmatched bases: 10. Sequences were obtained from peripheral blood. The V call is TRBV6-5, the J call TRBJ1-6; 8 nucleotides agree with TRBD1. This sequence was found in a woman in her 30s with active or convalescent COVID-19. This CDR3 is CASSTDRGEVSPLHF. The CDR3 nucleotides read TGTGCCAGCAGTACCGACAGGGGAGAGGTATCACCCCTCCACTTT.